The sample holds a few counts of the clone carrying this TCR beta chain. Its antigen is unidentified. The data are from a study of blood T cells in healthy people across ages. Study results and caveats: When one million T cells were used, diversity estimates were thought to be underestimates. Older age went with lower TCR beta diversity per million T cells, in a roughly linear way.

CDR1 is DFQATT, CDR2 SNEGSKA, per germline (reference sequence). The trim removed 3 bases at V and 1 base at J, leaving 5 bases unmatched. CDR3 length: 14 amino acids. A second PCR of 7 to 11 cycles used a sample-barcoded 5' primer and a J-beta primer mix. TCRdb processed the 5' RACE reads anew with MiXCR; each CDR3 protein has one entry. Of more than 800,000 distinct CDR3 sequences listed, 45% were seen once; the top ten hold approximately 17%. With each sample, at least 5 micrograms of total RNA were extracted. The rearrangement uses TRBV20-1 and TRBJ2-5; 7 bases are a match to TRBD1. This sequence was found in an older woman in good health. The sample consisted of blood. The CDR3 reads CSASPRDSQETQYF. For the CDR3, the DNA is TGCAGTGCTAGTCCAAGGGACAGCCAAGAGACCCAGTACTTC.